The present TCR beta chain was sequenced within a study of beta chain features in type 1 diabetes. Study-level findings and limits: Whether HLA type affects TCRB rearrangement stayed undetermined in the present work.

The entirety of the isolated RNA underwent reverse transcription, so expressed TCRB transcripts were sequenced. The average read count of naive, central memory and regulatory T cell samples was several million. Method: immunoSEQ multiplex PCR; TCRdb's copy keeps in-frame clones and lacks some. In the table there are over 500,000 clones, 15% of which are singletons. Points on this clone: What it recognizes is unknown.

V was shortened by 2 bases and J by 3 bases, with 12 bases between the two germline ends. The CDR3 is 14 residues long. Germline CDR1 is SGDLS and CDR2 is YYNGEE. The collection from each donor was one heparinised blood draw averaging about 110 mL. The chain has TRBV9 and TRBJ2-7, with D unclear. The sequence was collected from a man aged 18 to 30 in good health. Sequences were obtained from naive CD4+ T cells from blood. The CDR3 sequence: CASSVADRRYEQYF. The CDR3 DNA reads as TGTGCCAGCAGCGTGGCAGATCGACGCTACGAGCAGTACTTC.